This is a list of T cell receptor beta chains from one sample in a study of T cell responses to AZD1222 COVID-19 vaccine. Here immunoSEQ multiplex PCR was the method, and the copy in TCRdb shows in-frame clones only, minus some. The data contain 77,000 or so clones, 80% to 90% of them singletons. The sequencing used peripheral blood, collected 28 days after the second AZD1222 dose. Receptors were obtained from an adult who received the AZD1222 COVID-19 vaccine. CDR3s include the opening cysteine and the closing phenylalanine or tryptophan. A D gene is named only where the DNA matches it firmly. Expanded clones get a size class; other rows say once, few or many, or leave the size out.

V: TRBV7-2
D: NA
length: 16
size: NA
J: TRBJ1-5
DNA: TGTGCCAGCAGCTTAGTCGGGATTTTTAGCAATCAGCCCCAGCATTTT
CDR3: CASSLVGIFSNQPQHF

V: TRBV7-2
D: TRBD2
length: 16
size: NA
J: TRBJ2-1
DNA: TGTGCCAGCAGCTGGGACCGGGGGGGCTTTTACAATGAGCAGTTCTTC
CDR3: CASSWDRGGFYNEQFF

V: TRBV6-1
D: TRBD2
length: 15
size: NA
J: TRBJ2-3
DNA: TGTGCCAGCAGTGAAGCAGCGGGGGGGCCAGATACGCAGTATTTT
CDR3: CASSEAAGGPDTQYF

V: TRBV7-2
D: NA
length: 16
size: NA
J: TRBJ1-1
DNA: TGTGCCAGCAGCTTAGCGGCGGGGGCTATGAACACTGAAGCTTTCTTT
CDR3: CASSLAAGAMNTEAFF

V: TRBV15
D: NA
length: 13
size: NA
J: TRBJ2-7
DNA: TGTGCCACCAGCAGAGACGTCTCCTACGAGCAGTACTTC
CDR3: CATSRDVSYEQYF

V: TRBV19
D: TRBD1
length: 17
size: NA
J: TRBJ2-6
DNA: TGTGCCAGTAGTATAGGACAGGGGGCGTGGGGGGCCAACGTCCTGACTTTC
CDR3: CASSIGQGAWGANVLTF

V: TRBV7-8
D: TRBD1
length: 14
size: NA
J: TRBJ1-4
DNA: TGTGCCAGCAGCTTGGGACAGGGAGGTGAAAAACTGTTTTTT
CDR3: CASSLGQGGEKLFF

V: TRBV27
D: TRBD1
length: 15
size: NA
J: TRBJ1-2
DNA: TGTGCCAGCAGGGAGACAGGGACCAGGATCTATGGCTACACCTTC
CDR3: CASRETGTRIYGYTF

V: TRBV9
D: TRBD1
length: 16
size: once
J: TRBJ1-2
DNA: TGTGCCAGCAGCGTCCGGGACAGGGGGCTGAGCTATGGCTACACCTTC
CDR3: CASSVRDRGLSYGYTF

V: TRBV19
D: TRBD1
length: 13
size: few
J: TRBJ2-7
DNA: TGTGCCAGTACCGGGACAGGGAGCTACGAGCAGTACTTC
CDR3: CASTGTGSYEQYF

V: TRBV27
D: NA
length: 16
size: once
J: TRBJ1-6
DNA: TGTGCCAGCAGTTTATCCCCGGGCTCCTATAATTCACCCCTCCACTTT
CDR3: CASSLSPGSYNSPLHF

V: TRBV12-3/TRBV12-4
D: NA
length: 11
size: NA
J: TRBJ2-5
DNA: TGTGCCAGCAGCACGCAAGAGACCCAGTACTTC
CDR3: CASSTQETQYF

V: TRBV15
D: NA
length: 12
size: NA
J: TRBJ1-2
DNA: TGTGCCACCAGCGTCCATAGGAACGGCTACACCTTC
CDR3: CATSVHRNGYTF

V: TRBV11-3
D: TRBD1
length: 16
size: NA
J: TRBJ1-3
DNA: TGTGCCAGCAGCTTATCGACAGGGGGCCCTGGAAACACCATATATTTT
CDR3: CASSLSTGGPGNTIYF

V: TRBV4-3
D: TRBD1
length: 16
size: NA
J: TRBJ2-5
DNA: TGCGCCAGCAGCCGGGATTCCGGGACAGCGCGAGAGACCCAGTACTTC
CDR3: CASSRDSGTARETQYF

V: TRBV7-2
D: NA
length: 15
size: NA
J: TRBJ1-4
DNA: TGTGCCAGCAGCTTAGCCCGAACCCAGAATGAAAAACTGTTTTTT
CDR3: CASSLARTQNEKLFF

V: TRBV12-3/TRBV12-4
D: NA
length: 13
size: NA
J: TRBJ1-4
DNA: TGTGCCAGCAATCAACGTGCTAATGAAAAACTGTTTTTT
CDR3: CASNQRANEKLFF

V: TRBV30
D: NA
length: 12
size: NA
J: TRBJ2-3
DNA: TGTGCCTGGAGTGTACTGCTGGATACGCAGTATTTT
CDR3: CAWSVLLDTQYF

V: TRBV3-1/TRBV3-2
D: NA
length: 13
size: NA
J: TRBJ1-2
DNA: TGTGCCAGCAGCCAAGCTCGCCGGGCTGGCTACACCTTC
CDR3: CASSQARRAGYTF